This T cell receptor beta chain is drawn from a study of blood T cell repertoires in COVID-19. Sequenced by immunoSEQ multiplex PCR; TCRdb stores in-frame clones only, minus some. The sample shows under 150,000 clones, approximately 89% of them seen only once. CDR1 and CDR2 from the germline V gene are GTSNPN and SVGIG (reference sequence). Germline trimming cut 2 bases from V and 14 bases from J; bases unmatched to any gene: 3. The CDR3 spans 11 residues. Material for sequencing was peripheral blood. This chain joins TRBV30 and TRBJ1-4; 9 bases fit TRBD1. The TCR was taken from a human donor in a cohort sampled during active COVID-19. As DNA, the CDR3 is TGTGCCTGGAGTCTGGGGACAGGGCTGTTTTTT. Translating it yields CAWSLGTGLFF.